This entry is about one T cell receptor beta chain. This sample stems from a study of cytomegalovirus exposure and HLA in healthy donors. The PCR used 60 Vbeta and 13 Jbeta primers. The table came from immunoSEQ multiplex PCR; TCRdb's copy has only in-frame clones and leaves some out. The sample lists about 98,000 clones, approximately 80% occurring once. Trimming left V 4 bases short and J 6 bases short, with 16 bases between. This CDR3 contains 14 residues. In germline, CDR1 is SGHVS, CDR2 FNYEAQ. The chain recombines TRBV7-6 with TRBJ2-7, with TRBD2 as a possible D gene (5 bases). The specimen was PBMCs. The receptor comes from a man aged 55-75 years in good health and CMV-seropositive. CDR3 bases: TGTGCCAGCAGCTCTAGCACGACTCTTGTCGAGCAGTACTTC. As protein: CASSSSTTLVEQYF.